Sequencing of this T cell receptor beta chain was carried out in a study of cytomegalovirus exposure and HLA in healthy donors. Study details: Of a few hundred genotyped donors, more than 75% grouped in the Caucasian-associated ancestry cluster. General study findings and limits: Analyzed later, association rates of TCRs varied across HLA loci, with DRB1 most and HLA-C fewest. For cytomegalovirus status, the classifier reportedly gave diagnoses with high specificity and sensitivity. Being indistinguishable, some V segments were excluded, TRBV6-2 and TRBV6-3 among them.

V lost 0 bases and J 3 bases, leaving 15 bases between the germline ends. This CDR3 is built from 17 residues. The V gene's germline CDR1 is SGHDN and CDR2 FVKESK. The PCR employed 60 Vbeta primers together with 13 Jbeta primers. Clones were read by immunoSEQ multiplex PCR, and TCRdb kept only the in-frame ones, dropping some. The sample features about 190,000 clones, with over 0.75% in its top ten. To note about this clone: The antigen is undetermined.

The clonotype originates from a young woman in good health and CMV-seropositive. The V and J genes are TRBV14 and TRBJ2-1; tentatively, D is TRBD2 (6 bases). Source material: PBMCs. CDR3 in DNA: TGTGCCAGCAGCCAAGAATCGGGAGTCCGGTTCTACAATGAGCAGTTCTTC. It specifies CASSQESGVRFYNEQFF.